A selection of T cell receptor beta chains follows, all from one sample in a study of Ad26.COV2.S vaccination and SARS-CoV-2 variants. This table comes from immunoSEQ multiplex PCR, and its TCRdb copy is limited to in-frame clones, with some not included. The sample holds approximately 400,000 clones, 92% seen once. This sample comprised peripheral blood, obtained after recovery from COVID-19. These receptors originate from a human donor who had recovered from COVID-19. CDR3s include the opening cysteine and the closing phenylalanine or tryptophan. The D gene is left open where the match is weak. Part of the rows lack a size; the others show once, few, many or a class for expanded clones.

CDR3 protein: CASSDFGSPGTEAFF; CDR3 DNA: TGTGCCAGCAGTGATTTTGGGAGTCCGGGGACTGAAGCTTTCTTT; clone size: -; V gene: TRBV2; D gene: -; J gene: TRBJ1-1
CDR3 protein: CASSEAGLKETQYF; CDR3 DNA: TGTGCCAGCAGTGAAGCAGGACTGAAAGAGACCCAGTACTTC; clone size: -; V gene: TRBV6-1; D gene: -; J gene: TRBJ2-5
CDR3 protein: CASSLVPVSGELFF; CDR3 DNA: TGTGCCAGCAGCTTAGTACCCGTTAGCGGGGAGCTGTTTTTT; clone size: -; V gene: TRBV11-2; D gene: -; J gene: TRBJ2-2
CDR3 protein: CASSVGQQSSYNSPLHF; CDR3 DNA: TGCGCCAGCAGCGTGGGACAGCAGAGCTCCTATAATTCACCCCTCCACTTT; clone size: -; V gene: TRBV5-1; D gene: TRBD1; J gene: TRBJ1-6
CDR3 protein: CAIGQGTYEQYF; CDR3 DNA: TGTGCCATAGGACAGGGAACCTACGAGCAGTACTTC; clone size: -; V gene: TRBV10-3; D gene: TRBD1; J gene: TRBJ2-7
CDR3 protein: CASSVGDRPAYEQYF; CDR3 DNA: TGTGCCAGCAGCGTAGGGGACAGGCCCGCCTACGAGCAGTACTTC; clone size: -; V gene: TRBV9; D gene: TRBD1; J gene: TRBJ2-7
CDR3 protein: CASSYSGSLGRNEQFF; CDR3 DNA: TGTGCCAGCAGTTACTCTGGGTCCCTCGGACGAAATGAGCAGTTCTTC; clone size: -; V gene: TRBV6-5; D gene: -; J gene: TRBJ2-1
CDR3 protein: CASSLEGGARQPQHF; CDR3 DNA: TGTGCCAGCAGCTTGGAAGGGGGCGCAAGGCAGCCCCAGCATTTT; clone size: -; V gene: TRBV5-8; D gene: TRBD1; J gene: TRBJ1-5
CDR3 protein: CASSQTGLAEAFF; CDR3 DNA: TGTGCCAGCAGCCAAACAGGGTTGGCTGAAGCTTTCTTT; clone size: -; V gene: TRBV4-2; D gene: -; J gene: TRBJ1-1
CDR3 protein: CASSETGPINEQFF; CDR3 DNA: TGTGCCAGCAGTGAGACAGGGCCTATAAATGAGCAGTTCTTC; clone size: -; V gene: TRBV6-1; D gene: TRBD1; J gene: TRBJ2-1
CDR3 protein: CASSSLSYNEQFF; CDR3 DNA: TGCGCCAGCAGTAGCCTTTCCTACAATGAGCAGTTCTTC; clone size: -; V gene: TRBV10-1; D gene: -; J gene: TRBJ2-1
CDR3 protein: CASSEFRTGDLSNQPQHF; CDR3 DNA: TGTGCCAGCAGTGAATTTCGGACAGGGGATTTAAGCAATCAGCCCCAGCATTTT; clone size: once; V gene: TRBV6-1; D gene: TRBD1; J gene: TRBJ1-5
CDR3 protein: CASSRQGPNQPQHF; CDR3 DNA: TGTGCCAGCAGCAGACAGGGACCCAATCAGCCCCAGCATTTT; clone size: -; V gene: TRBV2; D gene: TRBD1; J gene: TRBJ1-5
CDR3 protein: CASSPGTGYNEQFF; CDR3 DNA: TGTGCCAGCAGCCCCGGGACAGGGTACAATGAGCAGTTCTTC; clone size: once; V gene: TRBV7-3; D gene: TRBD1; J gene: TRBJ2-1
CDR3 protein: CASSGTQTQYF; CDR3 DNA: TGTGCCAGCAGTGGGACGCAGACCCAGTACTTC; clone size: once; V gene: TRBV2; D gene: -; J gene: TRBJ2-5
CDR3 protein: CASSGRQGSTEAFF; CDR3 DNA: TGTGCCAGCTCTGGACGGCAGGGGAGCACTGAAGCTTTCTTT; clone size: -; V gene: TRBV18; D gene: -; J gene: TRBJ1-1
CDR3 protein: CASSPLGSGVPETQYF; CDR3 DNA: TGTGCCAGCAGCCCATTAGGCTCCGGGGTTCCAGAGACCCAGTACTTC; clone size: -; V gene: TRBV6-2/TRBV6-3; D gene: -; J gene: TRBJ2-5
CDR3 protein: CASSYPLGQRYYTF; CDR3 DNA: TGTGCCAGCAGTTACCCACTGGGGCAGCGCTACTACACCTTC; clone size: -; V gene: TRBV6-6; D gene: -; J gene: TRBJ1-2
CDR3 protein: CASSPGPGQKNTEAFF; CDR3 DNA: TGCGCCAGCAGCCCCGGTCCGGGACAAAAGAACACTGAAGCTTTCTTT; clone size: -; V gene: TRBV4-1; D gene: -; J gene: TRBJ1-1
CDR3 protein: CASSEREGDRGYEQYF; CDR3 DNA: TGTGCCAGCAGTGAGAGGGAGGGGGACAGGGGTTACGAGCAGTACTTC; clone size: -; V gene: TRBV2; D gene: TRBD1; J gene: TRBJ2-7
CDR3 protein: CASSYNLISTEAFF; CDR3 DNA: TGTGCCAGCAGCTATAATTTAATTTCGACTGAAGCTTTCTTT; clone size: -; V gene: TRBV5-4; D gene: -; J gene: TRBJ1-1
CDR3 protein: CASSSTGVGNTIYF; CDR3 DNA: TGTGCCAGCAGTTCGACAGGGGTCGGAAACACCATATATTTT; clone size: -; V gene: TRBV27; D gene: TRBD1; J gene: TRBJ1-3
CDR3 protein: CASSESARDGYTF; CDR3 DNA: TGTGCCAGCAGTGAATCCGCCAGGGATGGCTACACCTTC; clone size: -; V gene: TRBV6-1; D gene: -; J gene: TRBJ1-2
CDR3 protein: CASSPPSVMETQYF; CDR3 DNA: TGTGCCAGTTCACCACCTTCGGTGATGGAGACCCAGTACTTC; clone size: -; V gene: TRBV18; D gene: -; J gene: TRBJ2-5
CDR3 protein: CASSGAESGGDKDTQYF; CDR3 DNA: TGTGCCAGCAGCGGGGCTGAGAGCGGGGGGGATAAAGATACGCAGTATTTT; clone size: once; V gene: TRBV7-8; D gene: TRBD2; J gene: TRBJ2-3
CDR3 protein: CASSPEGTGTNYGYTF; CDR3 DNA: TGTGCCAGCAGCCCAGAAGGGACAGGCACCAACTATGGCTACACCTTC; clone size: -; V gene: TRBV7-8; D gene: TRBD1; J gene: TRBJ1-2
CDR3 protein: CASRGLGRGGPEAFF; CDR3 DNA: TGTGCCAGCAGGGGGTTGGGGCGGGGTGGACCTGAAGCTTTCTTT; clone size: -; V gene: TRBV25-1; D gene: -; J gene: TRBJ1-1
CDR3 protein: CASSHRLNTEAFF; CDR3 DNA: TGTGCCAGCAGTCACCGGCTCAACACTGAAGCTTTCTTT; clone size: -; V gene: TRBV12-3/TRBV12-4; D gene: -; J gene: TRBJ1-1
CDR3 protein: CASSLAGSQPQHF; CDR3 DNA: TGTGCCAGCAGCTTAGCAGGAAGTCAGCCCCAGCATTTT; clone size: -; V gene: TRBV7-6; D gene: -; J gene: TRBJ1-5
CDR3 protein: CASSLSGVETQYF; CDR3 DNA: TGTGCCAGCAGCTTAAGCGGGGTGGAGACCCAGTACTTC; clone size: -; V gene: TRBV7-9; D gene: TRBD2; J gene: TRBJ2-5
CDR3 protein: CAISDYGGYNEQFF; CDR3 DNA: TGTGCCATCAGTGATTACGGGGGGTACAATGAGCAGTTCTTC; clone size: -; V gene: TRBV10-3; D gene: TRBD2; J gene: TRBJ2-1
CDR3 protein: CASSLSTAYNEQFF; CDR3 DNA: TGTGCCAGCAGTTTGAGCACAGCCTACAATGAGCAGTTCTTC; clone size: -; V gene: TRBV27; D gene: -; J gene: TRBJ2-1
CDR3 protein: CASSFIGSYEQYF; CDR3 DNA: TGTGCCAGCAGCTTTATAGGATCCTACGAGCAGTACTTC; clone size: -; V gene: TRBV5-4; D gene: -; J gene: TRBJ2-7
CDR3 protein: CASSQAANEKLFF; CDR3 DNA: TGCGCCAGCAGCCAAGCAGCTAATGAAAAACTGTTTTTT; clone size: -; V gene: TRBV4-1; D gene: -; J gene: TRBJ1-4
CDR3 protein: CASSPKTGTEAFF; CDR3 DNA: TGTGCCAGCAGTCCCAAGACGGGCACTGAAGCTTTCTTT; clone size: -; V gene: TRBV9; D gene: -; J gene: TRBJ1-1
CDR3 protein: CASRTGRGHEKLFF; CDR3 DNA: TGTGCCAGCAGGACGGGCAGGGGCCATGAAAAACTGTTTTTT; clone size: -; V gene: TRBV7-9; D gene: -; J gene: TRBJ1-4
CDR3 protein: CASSGPPRRVPRGYGYTF; CDR3 DNA: TGTGCCAGCAGCGGTCCCCCAAGGCGAGTCCCTCGTGGCTATGGCTACACCTTC; clone size: -; V gene: TRBV9; D gene: -; J gene: TRBJ1-2